The sample holds many counts of the clone carrying this T cell receptor beta chain. Germline assignment: CDR1 SGHAT and CDR2 FQDESV (reference sequence). Trimming took 1 base from V and 3 from J, leaving 22 bases between them. CDR3 length: 18 amino acids. The entry originates in a study of Graves' ophthalmopathy and Graves' hyperthyroidism. Overall study: Before any treatment, peripheral blood was taken at the initial diagnosis.

Amplified TCR beta CDR3 regions were obtained using RNA transcripts as template. RT-PCR with HTBI primers came first, then second-round multiplex PCR. Using its own MiXCR run on the multiplex PCR reads, TCRdb lists one record per CDR3 protein. The repertoire holds under 350,000 distinct CDR3 sequences, roughly a sixth seen once, with roughly an eighth in the top ten. Sequenced: peripheral blood. The receptor's source is an adult man with Graves' ophthalmopathy. The chain employs TRBV11-1 and TRBJ2-7; a weak D match, TRBD2 (6 bases). The CDR3 DNA reads TGTGCCAGCAGCTTAGGCCTTGGTTCGAGGGACTGGGACTACGAGCAGTACTTC. Translating it yields CASSLGLGSRDWDYEQYF.